This TCR beta chain is drawn from a study of OX40 agonist ivuxolimab in advanced cancers. On the study more broadly: Past anti-PD-1, anti-PD-L1 or anti-CTLA-4 therapy was accepted, and approximately 40% had received some.

The repertoire was sequenced with immunoSEQ multiplex PCR; TCRdb's copy has only in-frame clones and lacks some. Of around 21,000 clones listed, roughly 80% were seen once; the top ten hold approximately 30%. V was pared by 3 bases and J by 0 bases, with 6 bases of the junction left unmatched. CDR1 and CDR2 from the germline V gene are ENHRY and SYGVKD. The CDR3 extends over 16 amino acids. Study outcomes and limitations: The expanded peripheral T cells' antigen specificity was not determined.

For this clone: Its antigen is unknown.

The clonotype originates from an adult with an advanced solid tumor such as melanoma, head and neck, liver or kidney cancer. Source: CD4+ or CD8+ T cells sorted from blood, taken in a trial of the OX40 agonist ivuxolimab. This chain joins TRBV10-3 and TRBJ2-3; 7 bases agree with TRBD1. For the CDR3, the DNA is TGTGCCATCAGTGACCGGGACAGAGCTAGCACAGATACGCAGTATTTT. Amino acids: CAISDRDRASTDTQYF.